The sequence of this TCR beta chain was determined in a study of neurological immune-mediated disorders. Regarding the study as a whole: Patients with HTLV-1-associated myelopathy showed the most TCR clonal expansion. Those with multiple sclerosis showed the least, falling below healthy controls. Private repertoires in all groups were suggested by the absence of shared CDR3 amino acid sequences among expanded clones across subjects.

In its sample, this clonotype was seen many times. Its antigen remains unidentified. Trimming removed 1 base from V and 3 bases from J; junction bases left unmatched: 8. This CDR3 region has 17 residues. Per the germline V gene, CDR1 is LGHDT and CDR2 is YNNKEL (reference sequence). The cDNA was produced through 5'RACE with 10-nucleotide random UMIs. From the 5' RACE reads, TCRdb called clonotypes with MiXCR, one entry per CDR3 protein. The repertoire has under 90,000 distinct CDR3 sequences, around 10% of them found once; the top ten carry about 1.7%. A total of 2 million PBMCs stored at -80 degrees C provided the unsorted libraries.

Sequencing was performed on PBMCs. The chain combines TRBV3-1 with TRBJ2-1, with TRBD2 identical over 8 bases. The TCR sequence derives from a man aged 40-55 years in good health. For the CDR3, the DNA is TGTGCCAGCAGCCAAGTCAGGCTAGCGGGTAGCTACAATGAGCAGTTCTTC. Residues: CASSQVRLAGSYNEQFF.